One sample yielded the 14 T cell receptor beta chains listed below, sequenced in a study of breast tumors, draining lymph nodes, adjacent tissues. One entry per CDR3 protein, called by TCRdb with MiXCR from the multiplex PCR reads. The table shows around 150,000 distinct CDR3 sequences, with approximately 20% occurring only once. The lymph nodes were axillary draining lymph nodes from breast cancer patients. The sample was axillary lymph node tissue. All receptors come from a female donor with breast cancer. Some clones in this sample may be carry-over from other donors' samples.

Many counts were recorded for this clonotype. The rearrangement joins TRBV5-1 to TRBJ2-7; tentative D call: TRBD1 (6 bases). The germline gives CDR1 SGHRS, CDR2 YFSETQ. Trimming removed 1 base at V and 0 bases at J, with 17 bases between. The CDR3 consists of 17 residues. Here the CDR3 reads CASSLIPQGRTSYEQYF. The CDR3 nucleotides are TGCGCCAGCAGCTTGATTCCCCAGGGGCGGACCTCCTACGAGCAGTACTTC.

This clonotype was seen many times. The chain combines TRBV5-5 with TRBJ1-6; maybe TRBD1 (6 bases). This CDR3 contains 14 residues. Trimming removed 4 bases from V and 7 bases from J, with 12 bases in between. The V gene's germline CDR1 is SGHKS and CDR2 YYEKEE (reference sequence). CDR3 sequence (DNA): TGTGCCAGCAGCGCCAGGGGTCTGAATTCACCCCTCCACTTT. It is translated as CASSARGLNSPLHF.

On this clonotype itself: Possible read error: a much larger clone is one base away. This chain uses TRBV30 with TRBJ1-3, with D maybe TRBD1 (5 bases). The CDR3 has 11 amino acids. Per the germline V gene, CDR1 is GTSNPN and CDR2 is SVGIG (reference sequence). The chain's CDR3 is CAWGVQAAIYF. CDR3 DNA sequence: TGTGCCTGGGGTGTACAGGCAGCCATATATTTT.

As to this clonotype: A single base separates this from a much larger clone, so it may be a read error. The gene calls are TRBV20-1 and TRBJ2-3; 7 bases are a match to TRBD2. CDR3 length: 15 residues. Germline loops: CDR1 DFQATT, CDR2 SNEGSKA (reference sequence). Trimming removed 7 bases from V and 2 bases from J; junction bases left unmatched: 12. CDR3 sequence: CSGASGRRTTDTQYF. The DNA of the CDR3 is TGCAGTGGGGCTAGCGGAAGGAGGACCACAGATACGCAGTATTTT.

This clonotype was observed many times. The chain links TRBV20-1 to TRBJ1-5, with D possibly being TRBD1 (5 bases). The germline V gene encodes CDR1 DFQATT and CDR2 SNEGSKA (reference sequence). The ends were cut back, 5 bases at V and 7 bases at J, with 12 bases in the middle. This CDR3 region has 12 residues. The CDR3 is CSAVQGSQPQHF. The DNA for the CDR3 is TGCAGTGCTGTCCAGGGTTCCCAGCCCCAGCATTTT.

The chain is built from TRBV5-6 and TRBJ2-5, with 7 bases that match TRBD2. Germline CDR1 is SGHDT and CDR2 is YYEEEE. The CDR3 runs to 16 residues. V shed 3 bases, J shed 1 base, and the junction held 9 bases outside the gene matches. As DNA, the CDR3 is TGTGCCAGCAGCTACATCCTCGCTAGCGGCCAAGAGACCCAGTACTTC. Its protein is CASSYILASGQETQYF.

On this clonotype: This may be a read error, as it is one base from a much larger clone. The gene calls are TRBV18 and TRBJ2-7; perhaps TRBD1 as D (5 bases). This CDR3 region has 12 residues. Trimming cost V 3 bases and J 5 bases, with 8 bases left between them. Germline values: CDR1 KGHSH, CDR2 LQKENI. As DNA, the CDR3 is TGTGCCAGCTCACCCTTCAGGGACGAGCAGTACTTC. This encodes CASSPFRDEQYF.

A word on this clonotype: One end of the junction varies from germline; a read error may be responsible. CDR3: CASSPADRNYDEQFF. The CDR3 DNA reads TGTGCCAGCAGCCCCGCCGATCGGAACTACGATGAGCAGTTCTTC. The gene calls are TRBV11-1 and TRBJ2-1; D gene ambiguous. The V gene's germline CDR1 is SGHAT and CDR2 FQDESV (reference sequence). This CDR3 region has 15 residues.

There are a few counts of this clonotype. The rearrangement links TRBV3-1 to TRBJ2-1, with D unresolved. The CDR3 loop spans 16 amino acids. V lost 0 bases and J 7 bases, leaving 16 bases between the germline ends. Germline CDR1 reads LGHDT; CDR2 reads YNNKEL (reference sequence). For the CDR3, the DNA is TGTGCCAGCAGCCAAGACCGGAGATACGTGATGAATGAGCAGTTCTTC. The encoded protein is CASSQDRRYVMNEQFF.

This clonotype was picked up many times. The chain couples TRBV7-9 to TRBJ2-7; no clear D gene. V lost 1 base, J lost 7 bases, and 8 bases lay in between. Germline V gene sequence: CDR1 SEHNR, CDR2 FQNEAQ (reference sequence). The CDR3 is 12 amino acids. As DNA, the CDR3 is TGTGCCAGCAGCTTAGATTTTAGAGAGCAGTACTTC. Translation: CASSLDFREQYF.

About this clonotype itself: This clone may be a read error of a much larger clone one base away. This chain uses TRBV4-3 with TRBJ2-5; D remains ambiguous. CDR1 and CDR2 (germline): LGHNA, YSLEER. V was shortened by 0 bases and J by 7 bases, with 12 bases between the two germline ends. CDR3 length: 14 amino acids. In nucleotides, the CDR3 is TGCGCCAGCAGCCAAGACCGAGTGGGTAGGACCCAGTACTTC. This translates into CASSQDRVGRTQYF.

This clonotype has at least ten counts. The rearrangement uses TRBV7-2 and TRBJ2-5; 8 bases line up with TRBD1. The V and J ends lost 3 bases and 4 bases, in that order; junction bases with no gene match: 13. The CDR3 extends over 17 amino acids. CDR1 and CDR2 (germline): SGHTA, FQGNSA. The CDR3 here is CASSLTDLGRGLETQYF. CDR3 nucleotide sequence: TGTGCCAGCAGCTTGACGGACCTAGGCAGGGGGCTAGAGACCCAGTACTTC.

The CDR3: CAWIRGSTPYNEQFF. The CDR3 nucleotides read TGTGCCTGGATTCGCGGGAGCACCCCCTACAATGAGCAGTTCTTC. The V call is TRBV30, the J call TRBJ2-1; 7 bases are a match to TRBD2. Germline V gene lookup returns CDR1 GTSNPN and CDR2 SVGIG (reference sequence). Germline trimming cut 4 bases from V and 2 bases from J; bases unmatched to any gene: 8. This CDR3 spans 15 amino acids. Full variable domain (remainder filled in from reference TRBV30 and TRBJ2-1): SQTIHQWPATLVQPVGSPLSLECTVEGTSNPNLYWYRQAAGRGLQLLFYSVGIGQISSEVPQNLSASRPQDRQFILSSKKLLLSDSGFYLCAWIRGSTPYNEQFFGPGTRLTVL.

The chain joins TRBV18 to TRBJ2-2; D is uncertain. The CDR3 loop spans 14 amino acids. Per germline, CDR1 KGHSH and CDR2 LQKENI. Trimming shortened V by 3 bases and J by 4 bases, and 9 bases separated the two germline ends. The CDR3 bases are TGTGCCAGCTCACCGCTGGACGGCACCGGGGAGCTGTTTTTT. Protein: CASSPLDGTGELFF.